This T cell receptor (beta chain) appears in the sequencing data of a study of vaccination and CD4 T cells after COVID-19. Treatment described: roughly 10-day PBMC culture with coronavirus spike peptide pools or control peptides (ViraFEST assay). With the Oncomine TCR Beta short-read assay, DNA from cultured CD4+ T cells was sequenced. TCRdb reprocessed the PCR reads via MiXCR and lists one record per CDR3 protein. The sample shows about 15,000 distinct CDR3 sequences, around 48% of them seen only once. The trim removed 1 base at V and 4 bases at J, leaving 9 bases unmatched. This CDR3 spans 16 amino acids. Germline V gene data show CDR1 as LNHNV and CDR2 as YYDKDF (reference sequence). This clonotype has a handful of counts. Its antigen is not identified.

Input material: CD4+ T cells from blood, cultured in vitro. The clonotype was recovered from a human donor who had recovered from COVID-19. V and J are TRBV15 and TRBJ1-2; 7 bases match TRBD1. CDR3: CATSRVLQGPLYGYTF. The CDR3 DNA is TGTGCCACCAGCAGAGTCTTACAGGGGCCCCTCTATGGCTACACCTTC.